This T cell receptor (beta chain) was sequenced during a study of blood T cell repertoires in COVID-19. For the study at large: Both acute and convalescent COVID-19 samples were obtained from the United States, Italy and Spain.

Clones were sequenced by immunoSEQ multiplex PCR, and TCRdb holds only the in-frame ones, with some missing. The sample includes more than 120,000 clones, about nine tenths of them seen just once. This clone has a single count. The sequence was obtained from a man in his fifties who had recovered from COVID-19. Specimen: peripheral blood.

The CDR3 nucleotides read TGTGCCAGCAGCTTAGACCGGAACCGACAGGGTTTAAGGGATGAGCAGTTCTTC. Protein product: CASSLDRNRQGLRDEQFF. The chain uses TRBV11-2 and TRBJ2-1; 7 bases match TRBD1. V was clipped by 0 bases and J by 8 bases; unmatched bases: 16. Per the germline V gene, CDR1 is SGHAT and CDR2 is FQNNGV. This CDR3 spans 18 amino acids. The complete variable domain, with remaining parts taken from reference TRBV11-2 and TRBJ2-1, reads EAGVAQSPRYKIIEKRQSVAFWCNPISGHATLYWYQQILGQGPKLLIQFQNNGVVDDSQLPKDRFSAERLKGVDSTLKIQPAKLEDSAVYLCASSLDRNRQGLRDEQFFGPGTRLTVL.